These 21 T cell receptor beta chains were all obtained from the same sample, sequenced in a study of OX40 agonist ivuxolimab in advanced cancers. Produced via immunoSEQ multiplex PCR; TCRdb's table is partial and in-frame only. The data show roughly 21,000 clones, approximately 90% seen once. Source: CD4+ or CD8+ T cells sorted from blood, taken in a trial of the OX40 agonist ivuxolimab. These receptors were obtained from an adult with an advanced solid tumor such as melanoma, head and neck, liver or kidney cancer.

The chain carries TRBV19 and TRBJ2-3; 9 bases are a match to TRBD2. Germline V gene data show CDR1 as LNHDA and CDR2 as SQIVND (reference sequence). There are 17 residues in the CDR3. The J segment lost 2 bases and the V segment lost 3 bases, leaving 9 bases of the junction unmatched. CDR3 sequence reads: CASSISGLASNTDTQYF. The CDR3 nucleotides are TGTGCCAGTAGTATCTCCGGACTAGCGTCAAACACAGATACGCAGTATTTT.

V and J are TRBV27 and TRBJ2-2, with 8 bases aligning to TRBD1. The CDR3 is 15 amino acids. J was trimmed by 0 bases and V by 5 bases; bases with no gene match: 2. Germline assignment: CDR1 MNHEY and CDR2 SMNVEV (reference sequence). DNA of the CDR3: TGTGCCAGCAGTCCGGACAGGGCGAACACCGGGGAGCTGTTTTTT. It encodes CASSPDRANTGELFF.

The rearrangement joins TRBV5-6 to TRBJ2-7; 12 bases map to TRBD2. The germline V gene encodes CDR1 SGHDT and CDR2 YYEEEE. The CDR3 spans 15 residues. V trimming: 1 base; J trimming: 6 bases; junction bases outside the gene matches: 5. The CDR3 sequence is CASSLLAGGPLEQYF. Written as DNA, the CDR3 is TGTGCCAGCAGCTTGCTAGCGGGAGGGCCGCTCGAGCAGTACTTC.

This CDR3 reads CASSEPTKQETQYF. The CDR3 nucleotides are TGTGCCAGCAGTGAACCTACAAAGCAAGAGACCCAGTACTTC. The chain uses TRBV25-1 and TRBJ2-5; no definite D call. V was shortened by 2 bases and J by 2 bases, with 9 bases between the two germline ends. Per the germline V gene, CDR1 is MGHDK and CDR2 is SYGVNS. This CDR3 contains 14 residues.

The chain combines TRBV6-1 with TRBJ2-7, with 8 bases aligning to TRBD2. Germline-derived CDR1 and CDR2 are MNHNS and SASEGT. Trimming removed 6 bases from V and 4 bases from J; junction bases left unmatched: 8. The CDR3 sequence is 14 residues long. CDR3 sequence: CASRPGLGLYEQYF. The CDR3 region has the DNA TGTGCCAGCAGGCCGGGACTAGGGCTGTACGAGCAGTACTTC.

This clone was seen a single time. CDR3 in DNA: TGTGCCAGCAGCCCCACCGGCGGGAGTTTCTCCTACGAGCAGTACTTC. Its translation is CASSPTGGSFSYEQYF. The chain couples TRBV5-6 to TRBJ2-7, with TRBD2 matching over 7 bases. The J segment lost 0 bases and the V segment lost 4 bases, leaving 10 bases of the junction unmatched. From germline, CDR1 is SGHDT and CDR2 YYEEEE. The CDR3 length is 16 residues. Combining the CDR3 with reference TRBV5-6 and TRBJ2-7 gives the whole variable domain DAGVTQSPTHLIKTRGQQVTLRCSPKSGHDTVSWYQQALGQGPQFIFQYYEEEERQRGNFPDRFSGHQFPNYSSELNVNALLLGDSALYLCASSPTGGSFSYEQYFGPGTRLTVT.

The J gene is TRBJ1-5, the V gene TRBV30; D may be TRBD1 (5 bases). V was trimmed by 2 bases and J by 2 bases, leaving 19 bases between them. The CDR3 has 17 amino acids. Germline values: CDR1 GTSNPN, CDR2 SVGIG (reference sequence). CDR3 coding DNA: TGTGCCTGGAGTTCCCGCAAAACCGACAGAGGCAATCAGCCCCAGCATTTT. Protein: CAWSSRKTDRGNQPQHF.

The V call is TRBV10-1, the J call TRBJ1-1; D is possibly TRBD1 (6 bases). From germline, CDR1 is WNHNN and CDR2 SYGVQD (reference sequence). Between the trimmed V and J ends, which lost 1 base and 1 base, there was a span of 7 bases. This CDR3 is built from 14 residues. The CDR3 here is CASSEYRENTEAFF. CDR3 nucleotides: TGCGCCAGCAGTGAGTACAGGGAGAACACTGAAGCTTTCTTT.

The chain joins TRBV10-1 to TRBJ2-1; 8 nucleotides agree with TRBD1. V lost 3 bases to trimming and J lost 4 bases; unmatched junction nucleotides: 5. The CDR3 has 15 amino acids. The germline gives CDR1 WNHNN, CDR2 SYGVQD (reference sequence). DNA for the CDR3: TGCGCCAGCAGTGATCAACAGGGGGGTTACAATGAGCAGTTCTTC. It translates to CASSDQQGGYNEQFF.

The chain couples TRBV6-4 to TRBJ2-2; 9 bases map to TRBD1. Looked up from germline, CDR1 is MRHNA and CDR2 is SNTAGT. J gave up 6 bases and V 0 bases, and 2 bases lay outside the gene matches. CDR3 length: 15 amino acids. The CDR3 region is CASSDSRQGAGELFF. The CDR3 DNA follows: TGTGCCAGCAGTGACTCGCGACAGGGGGCCGGGGAGCTGTTTTTT.

The CDR3 nucleotides read TGTGCCAGCAGCTTAGGACGGGGGCGGAACACTGAAGCTTTCTTT. The encoded protein is CASSLGRGRNTEAFF. V usage is TRBV7-2 and J usage is TRBJ1-1, with D perhaps matching TRBD1 (6 bases). Germline CDR1 is SGHTA and CDR2 is FQGNSA. The CDR3 runs to 15 residues. V shed 1 base and J shed 1 base, with 10 bases lying between them.

The rearrangement joins TRBV2 to TRBJ1-1, with a weak D call TRBD1 (5 bases). CDR1 and CDR2 (germline): SNHLY, FYNNEI. The V gene lost 3 bases and the J gene lost 8 bases, with 7 bases spanning the gap. The CDR3 covers 11 residues. This CDR3 is CASSETVEAFF. The CDR3 DNA sequence: TGTGCCAGCAGTGAGACAGTGGAAGCTTTCTTT.

CDR3 in amino acids: CASSLAVGIGSYNSPLHF. The CDR3, as DNA: TGCGCCAGCAGCTTGGCCGTCGGTATAGGCTCCTATAATTCACCCCTCCACTTT. J is TRBJ1-6 and V is TRBV5-1; D uncertain. The CDR3 runs 18 residues. The germline V and J ends were trimmed by 0 bases and 0 bases, with 13 bases remaining between them. Germline assignment: CDR1 SGHRS and CDR2 YFSETQ.

By sample fraction, this clone is medium-sized (0.01 to 0.1%). This sequence joins TRBV7-9 and TRBJ1-6, with 8 bases aligning to TRBD1. J gave up 12 bases and V 3 bases, and 4 bases lay outside the gene matches. The germline V gene encodes CDR1 SEHNR and CDR2 FQNEAQ (reference sequence). The CDR3 is 13 amino acids. CDR3 in DNA: TGTGCCAGCAGCTTGACACAGGGGGGACCCCTCCACTTT. It codes for CASSLTQGGPLHF.

The chain is built from TRBV7-6 and TRBJ2-5; D is unresolved. The V end lost 5 bases, the J end lost 5 bases, and 12 bases lay between the germline ends. Per germline, CDR1 SGHVS and CDR2 FNYEAQ. CDR3 length: 13 amino acids. CDR3 loop: CASSLPRRETQYF. CDR3 nucleotide sequence: TGTGCCAGCAGCCTCCCCCGTCGGGAGACCCAGTACTTC.

The chain employs TRBV5-4 and TRBJ1-2; 9 nucleotides line up with TRBD1. The CDR3 covers 13 residues. V shed 4 bases and J 8 bases; nucleotides not matched to a gene: 6. CDR1 and CDR2 (germline): SGHNT, YYREEE (reference sequence). In nucleotides, the CDR3 is TGTGCCAGCAGCCCGACAGGGGGGGTCGGCTACACCTTC. It specifies CASSPTGGVGYTF. The full variable domain, completed using reference TRBV5-4 and TRBJ1-2, is ETGVTQSPTHLIKTRGQQVTLRCSSQSGHNTVSWYQQALGQGPQFIFQYYREEENGRGNFPPRFSGLQFPNYSSELNVNALELDDSALYLCASSPTGGVGYTFGSGTRLTVV.

The V and J genes are TRBV27 and TRBJ2-3; D is perhaps TRBD2 (6 bases). V was clipped by 5 bases and J by 6 bases, with 15 bases between them. Germline assignment: CDR1 MNHEY and CDR2 SMNVEV (reference sequence). The CDR3 is 14 residues long. CDR3 protein: CASSGRDSWDTQYF. The CDR3 DNA reads as TGTGCCAGCAGTGGGCGGGACTCCTGGGATACGCAGTATTTT.

This chain connects TRBV5-1 to TRBJ2-7; D unresolved. Germline loops: CDR1 SGHRS, CDR2 YFSETQ. Deletions cut 0 bases from V and 0 bases from J, with 4 bases between. CDR3 length: 13 amino acids. The CDR3 DNA sequence: TGCGCCAGCAGCTTGGGGAGCTCCTACGAGCAGTACTTC. As protein: CASSLGSSYEQYF.

The J gene is TRBJ2-6, the V gene TRBV6-6; no reliable D call. Germline CDR1 and CDR2: MNHNY and SVGAGI (reference sequence). The ends were cut back, 6 bases at V and 0 bases at J, with 12 bases in the middle. The CDR3 contains 16 residues. In DNA form, the CDR3 reads TGTGCCAGCAGCATTACAGCGAACTCTGGGGCCAACGTCCTGACTTTC. Translated: CASSITANSGANVLTF.

The gene calls are TRBV6-1 and TRBJ1-5; D is possibly TRBD1 (6 bases). The CDR3 has 15 amino acids. Looked up from germline, CDR1 is MNHNS and CDR2 is SASEGT. The ends were cut back, 7 bases at V and 0 bases at J, with 13 bases in the middle. The DNA for the CDR3 is TGTGCCAGCACCACCGAGGGGGTTAGCAATCAGCCCCAGCATTTT. Residues: CASTTEGVSNQPQHF.

V is TRBV27 and J is TRBJ1-2, with 7 positions matching TRBD1. CDR3 length: 14 residues. The V segment lost 6 bases and the J segment 3 bases; nucleotides outside the gene matches: 7. Germline CDR1 is MNHEY and CDR2 is SMNVEV (reference sequence). The DNA for the CDR3 is TGTGCCAGCAGCGAAGGGGGCGCTTACTATGGCTACACCTTC. This sequence encodes CASSEGGAYYGYTF.